The present T cell receptor (beta chain) was sequenced within a study of T cell repertoires in cytomegalovirus infection. Study overall: Indications of both CMV infection and matching HLA type were provided by public TCR beta signatures. Study-level results: HLA-C-restricted CMV clonotypes gave the most frequent clonotype in two of eight donors.

In this sample, this clonotype turned up a few times. The antigen is not known. Germline lookup yields CDR1 SEHNR and CDR2 FQNEAQ (reference sequence). Trimming took off 0 bases at V and 5 bases at J, with 12 bases between the two ends. The CDR3 extends over 15 amino acids. TCRdb re-called the reads with MiXCR, one entry per CDR3 protein. The sample lists approximately 110,000 distinct CDR3 sequences; around 32% were seen once. The clonotype comes from a human donor in good health (CMV status not recorded). Some clones in this sample may be carry-over from other donors' samples. The sequencing used CD8+ T cells from cultured PBMCs, collected from culture after CMV antigen stimulation. The chain links TRBV7-9 to TRBJ2-3; D may match TRBD1 or TRBD2 (5 bases each). The CDR3 spells CASSLAGAVIDTQYF. The CDR3 DNA sequence: TGTGCCAGCAGCTTAGCCGGGGCGGTGATAGATACGCAGTATTTT.